This is a list of T cell receptor beta chains from one sample in a study of CD8 T cells in ankylosing spondylitis. TCRdb passed the 5' RACE reads through MiXCR, listing each CDR3 protein once. The sample includes around 150,000 distinct CDR3 sequences, 7.3% of them seen just once. The source material was blood, either unsorted or a sorted T cell fraction (not recorded which). The receptors stem from a female donor with ankylosing spondylitis or in good health (not recorded which). Both conserved end residues are part of each CDR3. A D gene is named only where the DNA matches it firmly. A row's size may be missing; if present it is once, few, many or a size class.

clone_size	v_call	d_call	j_call	cdr3_aa	cdr3_nt
many	TRBV5-1	-	TRBJ1-2	CASSFDGQSYGYTF	TGCGCCAGCAGCTTTGATGGACAGTCCTATGGCTACACCTTC
many	TRBV12-3/TRBV12-4	TRBD1	TRBJ2-7	CASTAGTGSEQYF	TGTGCCAGCACTGCCGGGACAGGGAGTGAGCAGTACTTC
many	TRBV28	-	TRBJ2-1	CASSRFWDEQFF	TGTGCCAGCAGTCGATTCTGGGATGAGCAGTTCTTC
many	TRBV20-1	-	TRBJ2-1	CSARDSLARNEQFF	TGCAGTGCTAGAGATAGTCTAGCGCGGAATGAGCAGTTCTTC
few	TRBV7-2	-	TRBJ2-1	CASSKQVGSYNEQFF	TGTGCCAGCAGCAAACAGGTCGGCTCCTACAATGAGCAGTTCTTC
many	TRBV20-1	-	TRBJ2-3	CSARDLQRGTDTQYF	TGCAGTGCTAGAGATCTCCAGCGGGGCACAGATACGCAGTATTTT
-	TRBV5-1	-	TRBJ1-1	CASSSSGGTEAFF	TGCGCCAGCAGCTCATCGGGGGGCACTGAAGCTTTCTTT
many	TRBV5-1	TRBD1	TRBJ2-5	CASSLEGGDGTQYF	TGCGCCAGCAGCTTGGAAGGGGGCGATGGGACCCAGTACTTC
many	TRBV12-3/TRBV12-4	-	TRBJ1-4	CASSRQRPANEKLFF	TGTGCCAGCAGCCGCCAGCGACCGGCTAATGAAAAACTGTTTTTT
many	TRBV6-1	-	TRBJ1-2	CASRGTFDGYTF	TGTGCCAGCAGAGGGACTTTCGATGGCTACACCTTC
few	TRBV4-1	TRBD1	TRBJ1-1	CASSQGQGIRGSNTEAFF	TGCGCCAGCAGCCAGGGACAGGGAATTAGGGGATCAAACACTGAAGCTTTCTTT
-	TRBV12-3/TRBV12-4	-	TRBJ2-1	CASSFSTSNEQFF	TGTGCCAGCAGTTTCTCTACCAGCAATGAGCAGTTCTTC
many	TRBV20-1	-	TRBJ2-7	CSATTGTPSSYEQYF	TGCAGTGCTACCACCGGGACCCCCAGCTCCTACGAGCAGTACTTC
many	TRBV4-1	TRBD1	TRBJ1-2	CASSQVPGQGFYGYTF	TGCGCCAGCAGCCAAGTCCCGGGACAGGGTTTCTATGGCTACACCTTC
many	TRBV16	-	TRBJ1-2	CASSQSRGDYGYTF	TGTGCCAGCAGCCAATCTCGGGGGGACTATGGCTACACCTTC
many	TRBV30	-	TRBJ2-1	CAWGLVSSYNEQFF	TGTGCCTGGGGACTCGTAAGCTCCTACAATGAGCAGTTCTTC
many	TRBV6-1	TRBD2	TRBJ2-5	CASRPGGAYETQYF	TGTGCCAGCAGACCCGGGGGGGCGTACGAGACCCAGTACTTC
-	TRBV5-6	-	TRBJ1-2	CASSLGVDYGYTF	TGTGCCAGCAGCTTGGGGGTGGACTATGGCTACACCTTC
-	TRBV20-1	TRBD1	TRBJ1-4	CFAGDRGQTNEKLFF	TGCTTCGCTGGGGACAGGGGGCAAACTAATGAAAAACTGTTTTTT
many	TRBV4-1	TRBD2	TRBJ2-7	CASSRLLAGGRYEQYF	TGCGCCAGCAGCCGGCTACTAGCGGGGGGCCGCTACGAGCAGTACTTC
few	TRBV11-2	TRBD2	TRBJ2-2	CASSLIVAGNGELFF	TGTGCCAGCAGCTTAATTGTAGCGGGGAACGGGGAGCTGTTTTTT
-	TRBV13	-	TRBJ1-2	CASSLGLIGTPEGDTF	TGTGCCAGCAGCTTAGGCCTAATCGGGACTCCCGAGGGGGACACCTTC
-	TRBV19	-	TRBJ1-6	CASSISGNSSPLHF	TGTGCCAGTAGTATATCAGGCAATAGCTCACCCCTCCACTTT
few	TRBV11-2	-	TRBJ2-2	CASSSLVPGPTNTGELFF	TGTGCCAGCAGCTCTCTAGTACCGGGACCGACGAACACCGGGGAGCTGTTTTTT
many	TRBV12-3/TRBV12-4	-	TRBJ1-1	CASSLGHLNTEAFF	TGTGCCAGCAGCTTGGGACACCTGAACACTGAAGCTTTCTTT
many	TRBV6-1	TRBD1	TRBJ1-1	CASSGHRQGGSNTEAFF	TGTGCCAGCAGTGGGCACCGACAGGGGGGGAGTAACACTGAAGCTTTCTTT
many	TRBV3-1	-	TRBJ2-1	CASSQAAKRVNEQFF	TGTGCCAGCAGCCAAGCGGCCAAACGGGTGAATGAGCAGTTCTTC
many	TRBV7-8	-	TRBJ2-4	CASSDGTGAKNIQYF	TGTGCCAGCAGCGACGGGACGGGGGCCAAAAACATTCAGTACTTC
many	TRBV12-3/TRBV12-4	-	TRBJ2-3	CASSLAGGPGDTQYF	TGTGCCAGCAGTTTAGCGGGGGGGCCTGGGGATACGCAGTATTTT
many	TRBV7-3	TRBD1	TRBJ1-6	CASSAGGRSPLHF	TGTGCCAGCAGCGCAGGGGGACGTTCACCCCTCCACTTT
few	TRBV7-2	-	TRBJ2-1	CASNEIQGYEQFF	TGTGCCAGCAACGAGATACAGGGTTATGAGCAGTTCTTC
many	TRBV6-6	-	TRBJ2-7	CASSGRSYEQYF	TGTGCCAGCAGTGGCAGGTCCTACGAGCAGTACTTC
many	TRBV28	TRBD2	TRBJ2-7	CASSFPPGGTSGVPYEQYF	TGTGCCAGCAGTTTCCCTCCAGGGGGGACTAGCGGGGTTCCCTACGAGCAGTACTTC
many	TRBV29-1	-	TRBJ1-5	CSVEKGTRDQPQHF	TGCAGCGTTGAAAAGGGGACCCGTGATCAGCCCCAGCATTTT
many	TRBV6-6	-	TRBJ1-2	CASSFARGYTF	TGTGCCAGCAGTTTCGCTAGGGGCTACACCTTC
many	TRBV20-1	-	TRBJ2-7	CSALGGTGDPYEQYF	TGCAGTGCCCTCGGGGGGACAGGAGATCCCTACGAGCAGTACTTC
many	TRBV7-2	-	TRBJ2-3	CASSPPEADTQYF	TGTGCCAGCAGCCCTCCGGAGGCAGATACGCAGTATTTT
many	TRBV12-3/TRBV12-4	TRBD2	TRBJ2-3	CASRTSGVSTDTQYF	TGTGCCAGCAGAACTAGCGGGGTGAGCACAGATACGCAGTATTTT
many	TRBV20-1	-	TRBJ2-7	CSATLVAGYEQYF	TGCAGTGCTACTCTGGTTGCCGGCTACGAGCAGTACTTC
-	TRBV7-2	-	TRBJ1-5	CASSLVRGYNQPQHF	TGTGCCAGCAGCTTAGTCCGGGGGTATAATCAGCCCCAGCATTTT
many	TRBV20-1	-	TRBJ1-3	CSAREGQGRSGNTIYF	TGCAGTGCTAGAGAGGGGCAGGGACGCTCTGGAAACACCATATATTTT